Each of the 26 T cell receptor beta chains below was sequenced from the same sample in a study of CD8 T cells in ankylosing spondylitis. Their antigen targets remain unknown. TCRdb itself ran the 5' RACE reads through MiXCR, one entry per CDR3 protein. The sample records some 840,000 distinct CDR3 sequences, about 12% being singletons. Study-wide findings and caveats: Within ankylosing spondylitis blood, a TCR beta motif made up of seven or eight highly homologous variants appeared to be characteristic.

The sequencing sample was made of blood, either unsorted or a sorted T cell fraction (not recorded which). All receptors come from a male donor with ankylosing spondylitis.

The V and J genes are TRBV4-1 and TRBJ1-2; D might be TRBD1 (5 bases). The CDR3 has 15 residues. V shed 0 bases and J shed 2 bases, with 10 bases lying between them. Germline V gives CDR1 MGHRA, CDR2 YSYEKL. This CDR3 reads CASSQEAGWNYGYTF. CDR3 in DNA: TGCGCCAGCAGCCAAGAGGCAGGGTGGAACTATGGCTACACCTTC.

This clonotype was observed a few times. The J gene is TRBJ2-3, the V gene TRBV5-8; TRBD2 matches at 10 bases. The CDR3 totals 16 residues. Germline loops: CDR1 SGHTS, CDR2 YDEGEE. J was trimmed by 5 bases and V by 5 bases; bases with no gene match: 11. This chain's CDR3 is CASRPFASGSIDTQYF. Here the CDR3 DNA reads TGTGCCAGCAGACCTTTCGCTAGCGGGAGTATAGATACGCAGTATTTT.

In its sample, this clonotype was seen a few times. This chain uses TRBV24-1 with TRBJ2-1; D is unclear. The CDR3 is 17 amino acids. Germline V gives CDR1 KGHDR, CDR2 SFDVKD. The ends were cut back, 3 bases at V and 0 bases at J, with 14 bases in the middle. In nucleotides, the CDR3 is TGTGCCACCAGTGATGACTCAAAGGCCAGCTCCTACAATGAGCAGTTCTTC. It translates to CATSDDSKASSYNEQFF.

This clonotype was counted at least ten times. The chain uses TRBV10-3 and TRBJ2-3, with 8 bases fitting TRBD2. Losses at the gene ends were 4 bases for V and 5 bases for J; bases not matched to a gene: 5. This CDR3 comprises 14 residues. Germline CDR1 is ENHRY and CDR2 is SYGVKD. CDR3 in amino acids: CAISVGLAGDTQYF. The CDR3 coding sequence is TGTGCCATCAGTGTTGGTCTAGCGGGAGATACGCAGTATTTT.

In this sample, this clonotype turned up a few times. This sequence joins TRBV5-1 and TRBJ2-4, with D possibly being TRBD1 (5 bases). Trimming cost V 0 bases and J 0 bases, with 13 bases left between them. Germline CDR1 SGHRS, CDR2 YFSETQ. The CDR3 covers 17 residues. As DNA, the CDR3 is TGCGCCAGCAGCTTGGGGGGCAGAACCCTAGCCAAAAACATTCAGTACTTC. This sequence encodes CASSLGGRTLAKNIQYF.

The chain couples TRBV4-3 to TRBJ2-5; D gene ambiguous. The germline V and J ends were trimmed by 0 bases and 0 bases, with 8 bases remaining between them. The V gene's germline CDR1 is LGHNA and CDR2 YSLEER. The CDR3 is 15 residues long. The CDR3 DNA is TGCGCCAGCAGCCAAGAACACCTGTACCAAGAGACCCAGTACTTC. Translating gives CASSQEHLYQETQYF.

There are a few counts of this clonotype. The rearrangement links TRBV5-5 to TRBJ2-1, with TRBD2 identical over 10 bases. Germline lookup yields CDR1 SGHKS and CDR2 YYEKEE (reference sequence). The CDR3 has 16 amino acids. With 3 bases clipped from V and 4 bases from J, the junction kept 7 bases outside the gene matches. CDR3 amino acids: CASSSISGRIYNEQFF. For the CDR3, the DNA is TGTGCCAGCAGCTCAATTAGCGGGAGGATTTACAATGAGCAGTTCTTC.

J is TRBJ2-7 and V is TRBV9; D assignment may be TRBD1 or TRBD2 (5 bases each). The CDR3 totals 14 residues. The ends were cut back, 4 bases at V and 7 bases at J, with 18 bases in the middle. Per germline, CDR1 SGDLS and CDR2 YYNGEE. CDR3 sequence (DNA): TGTGCCAGCAGCCTATCCGGCTCGGGGCTGGAGCAGTACTTC. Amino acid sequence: CASSLSGSGLEQYF.

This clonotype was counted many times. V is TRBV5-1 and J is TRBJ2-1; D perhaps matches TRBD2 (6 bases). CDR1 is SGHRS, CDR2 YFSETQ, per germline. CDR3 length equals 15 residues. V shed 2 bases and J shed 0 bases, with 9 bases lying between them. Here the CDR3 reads CASSLGGISYNEQFF. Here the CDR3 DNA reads TGCGCCAGCAGCTTAGGCGGGATCTCCTACAATGAGCAGTTCTTC.

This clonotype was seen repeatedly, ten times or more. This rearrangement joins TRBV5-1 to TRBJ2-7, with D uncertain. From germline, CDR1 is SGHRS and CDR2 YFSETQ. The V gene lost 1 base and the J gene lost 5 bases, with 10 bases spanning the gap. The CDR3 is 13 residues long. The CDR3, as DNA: TGCGCCAGCAGCTTGTGGCAGGCGAACGAGCAGTACTTC. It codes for CASSLWQANEQYF.

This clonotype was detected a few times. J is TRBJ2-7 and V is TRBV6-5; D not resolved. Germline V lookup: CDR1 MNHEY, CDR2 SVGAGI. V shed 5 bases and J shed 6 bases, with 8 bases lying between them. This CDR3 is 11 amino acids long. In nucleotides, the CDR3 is TGTGCCAGCAGTAGGGCTGGCGAGCAGTACTTC. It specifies CASSRAGEQYF.

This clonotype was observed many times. The CDR3 nucleotides read TGTGCCAGCAGCCGGGCCCGATCTATTGGAGATACGCAGTATTTT. It encodes CASSRARSIGDTQYF. The chain has TRBV7-2 and TRBJ2-3; D gene unclear. This CDR3 comprises 15 residues. The germline V and J ends were trimmed by 5 bases and 5 bases, with 17 bases remaining between them. The germline CDR1 and CDR2 sequences are SGHTA and FQGNSA.

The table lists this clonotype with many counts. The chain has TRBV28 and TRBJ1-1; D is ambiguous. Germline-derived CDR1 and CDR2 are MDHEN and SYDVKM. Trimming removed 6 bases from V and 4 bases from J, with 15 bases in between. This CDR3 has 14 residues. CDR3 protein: CASSPGQRGTEAFF. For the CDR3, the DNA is TGTGCCAGCAGCCCTGGGCAGAGAGGCACTGAAGCTTTCTTT.

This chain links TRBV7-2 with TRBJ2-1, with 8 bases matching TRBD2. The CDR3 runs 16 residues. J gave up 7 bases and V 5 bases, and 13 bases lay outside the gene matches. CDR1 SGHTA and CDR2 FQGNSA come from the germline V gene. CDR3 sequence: CASSPVTGGPENEQFF. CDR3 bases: TGTGCCAGCAGCCCGGTGACGGGAGGGCCGGAAAATGAGCAGTTCTTC.

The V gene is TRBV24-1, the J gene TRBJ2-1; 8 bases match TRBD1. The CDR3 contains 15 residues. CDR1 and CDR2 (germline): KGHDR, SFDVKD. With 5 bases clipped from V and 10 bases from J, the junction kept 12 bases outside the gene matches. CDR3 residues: CATSVRDRYNEEQFF. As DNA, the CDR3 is TGTGCCACCAGTGTTCGGGACAGGTACAATGAAGAGCAGTTCTTC.

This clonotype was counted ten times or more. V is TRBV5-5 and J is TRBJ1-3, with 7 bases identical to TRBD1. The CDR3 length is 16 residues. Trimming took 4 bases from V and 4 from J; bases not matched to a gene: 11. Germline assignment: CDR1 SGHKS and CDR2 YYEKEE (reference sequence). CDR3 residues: CASSVQGFMFGNTIYF. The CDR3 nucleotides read TGTGCCAGCAGCGTACAGGGGTTTATGTTCGGAAACACCATATATTTT.

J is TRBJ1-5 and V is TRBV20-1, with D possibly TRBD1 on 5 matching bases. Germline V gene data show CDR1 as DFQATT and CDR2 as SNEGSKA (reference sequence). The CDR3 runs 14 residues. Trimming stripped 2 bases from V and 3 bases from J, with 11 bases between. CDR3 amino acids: CSARRGRTNQPQHF. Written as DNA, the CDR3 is TGCAGTGCTAGAAGGGGCAGGACCAATCAGCCCCAGCATTTT.

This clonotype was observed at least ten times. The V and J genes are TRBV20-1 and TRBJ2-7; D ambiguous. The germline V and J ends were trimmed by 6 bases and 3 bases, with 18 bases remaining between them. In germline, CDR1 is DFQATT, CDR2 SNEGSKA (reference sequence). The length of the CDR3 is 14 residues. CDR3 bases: TGCAGTGCGATTCGAGCCACCTTTTTCTACGAGCAGTACTTC. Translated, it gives CSAIRATFFYEQYF.

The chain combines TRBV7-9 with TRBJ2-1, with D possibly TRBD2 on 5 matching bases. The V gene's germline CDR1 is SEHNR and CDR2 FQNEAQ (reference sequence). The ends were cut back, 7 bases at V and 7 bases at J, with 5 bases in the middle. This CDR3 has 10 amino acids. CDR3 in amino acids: CASTGNEQFF. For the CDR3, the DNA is TGTGCCAGCACGGGAAATGAGCAGTTCTTC.

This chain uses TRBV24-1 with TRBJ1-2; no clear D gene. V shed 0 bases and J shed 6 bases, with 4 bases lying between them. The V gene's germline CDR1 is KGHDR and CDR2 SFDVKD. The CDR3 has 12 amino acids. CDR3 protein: CATSDLLHGYTF. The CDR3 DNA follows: TGTGCCACCAGTGATTTGCTCCATGGCTACACCTTC.

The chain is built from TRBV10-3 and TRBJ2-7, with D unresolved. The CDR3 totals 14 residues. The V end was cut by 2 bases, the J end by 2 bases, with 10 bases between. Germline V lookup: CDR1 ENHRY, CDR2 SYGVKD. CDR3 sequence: CAISEPRTTYEQYF. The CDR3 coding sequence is TGTGCCATCAGTGAGCCCCGGACGACCTACGAGCAGTACTTC.

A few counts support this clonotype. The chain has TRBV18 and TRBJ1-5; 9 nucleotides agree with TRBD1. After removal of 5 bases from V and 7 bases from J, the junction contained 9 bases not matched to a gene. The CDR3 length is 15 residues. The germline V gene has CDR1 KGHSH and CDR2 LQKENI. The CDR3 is CASSGGQGGVQPQHF. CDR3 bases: TGTGCCAGCTCAGGGGGACAGGGAGGGGTACAGCCCCAGCATTTT.

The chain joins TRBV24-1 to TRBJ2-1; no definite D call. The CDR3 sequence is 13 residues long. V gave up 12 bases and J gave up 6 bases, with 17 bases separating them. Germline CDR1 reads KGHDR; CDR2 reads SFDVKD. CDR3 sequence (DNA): TGTGCCTCCTCCAAATACTTAGGCAATGAGCAGTTCTTC. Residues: CASSKYLGNEQFF.

CDR3 in amino acids: CSARRLAGGLGTQYF. CDR3 sequence (DNA): TGCAGTGCCCGACGACTAGCGGGAGGCTTGGGTACGCAGTATTTT. This chain connects TRBV20-1 to TRBJ2-3, with 13 bases aligning to TRBD2. The CDR3 covers 15 residues. Germline loops: CDR1 DFQATT, CDR2 SNEGSKA (reference sequence). V shed 6 bases, J shed 8 bases, and the junction held 11 bases outside the gene matches.

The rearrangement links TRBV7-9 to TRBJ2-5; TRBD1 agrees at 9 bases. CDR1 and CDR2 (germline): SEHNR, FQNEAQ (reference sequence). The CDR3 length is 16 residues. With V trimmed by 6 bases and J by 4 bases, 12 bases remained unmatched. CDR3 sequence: CASRPKQGAIGETQYF. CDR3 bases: TGTGCCAGCAGACCTAAACAGGGGGCGATAGGAGAGACCCAGTACTTC. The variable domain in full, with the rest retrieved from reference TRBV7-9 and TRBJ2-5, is DTGVSQNPRHKITKRGQNVTFRCDPISEHNRLYWYRQTLGQGPEFLTYFQNEAQLEKSRLLSDRFSAERPKGSFSTLEIQRTEQGDSAMYLCASRPKQGAIGETQYFGPGTRLLVL.

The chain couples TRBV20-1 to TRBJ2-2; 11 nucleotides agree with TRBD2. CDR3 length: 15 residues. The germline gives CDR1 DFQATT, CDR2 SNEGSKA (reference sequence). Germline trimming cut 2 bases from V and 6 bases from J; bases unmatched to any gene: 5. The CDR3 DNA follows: TGCAGTGCTAGATTCGGACTAGCGGGCGCCGGGGAGCTGTTTTTT. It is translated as CSARFGLAGAGELFF.